The present T cell receptor beta chain was sequenced within a study of blood T cell repertoires in COVID-19. Study summary: Specimens from acute and convalescent COVID-19 originated in the United States, Italy and Spain. PBMCs, B-cell-depleted T cells, or T cells provided the cDNA or gDNA that made up the material.

This table comes from immunoSEQ multiplex PCR, and its TCRdb copy is limited to in-frame clones, with some not included. The sample yields over 200,000 clones, 75% to 90% seen once. Specimen: peripheral blood. This sequence originates from a human donor in a cohort sampled during active COVID-19.

Here the CDR3 reads CASRGSSGSYEQYF. CDR3 nucleotides: TGTGCCAGCAGGGGGAGTAGCGGGAGCTACGAGCAGTACTTC. The V and J genes are TRBV6-5 and TRBJ2-7; 9 bases agree with TRBD2. The CDR3 sequence is 14 residues long. With V trimmed by 6 bases and J by 3 bases, 6 bases remained unmatched. Per the germline V gene, CDR1 is MNHEY and CDR2 is SVGAGI.